Listed below are T cell receptor beta chains from one sample, sequenced in a study of blood T cells in healthy people across ages. TCRdb ran MiXCR on the 5' RACE reads and lists one entry per CDR3 protein. This sample has about 1,400,000 distinct CDR3 sequences, with 55% to 75% found just once. Sequencing was performed on blood. These receptors originate from a man younger than 35 in good health. Each CDR3 is given with its conserved first and last residue. D genes are given only for firm matches. Some rows have no size entry. The others give once, few or many, or a class for an expanded clone.

V gene: TRBV12-3/TRBV12-4
clone size: -
D gene: -
J gene: TRBJ2-5
CDR3 protein: CASSNPASPETQYF
CDR3 DNA: TGTGCCAGCAGCAACCCAGCTAGCCCAGAGACCCAGTACTTC

V gene: TRBV5-5
clone size: -
D gene: -
J gene: TRBJ2-7
CDR3 protein: CASSQRPDSYEQYF
CDR3 DNA: TGTGCCAGCAGCCAACGTCCGGACAGCTACGAGCAGTACTTC

V gene: TRBV29-1
clone size: -
D gene: TRBD1
J gene: TRBJ2-5
CDR3 protein: CSERTGWLETQYF
CDR3 DNA: TGCAGCGAAAGGACAGGGTGGTTGGAGACCCAGTACTTC

V gene: TRBV7-2
clone size: -
D gene: TRBD2
J gene: TRBJ2-3
CDR3 protein: CASSLGSSGRADTQYF
CDR3 DNA: TGTGCCAGCAGCTTAGGGTCTAGCGGGAGAGCAGATACGCAGTATTTT

V gene: TRBV29-1
clone size: -
D gene: -
J gene: TRBJ2-1
CDR3 protein: CSALGRGPADEQFF
CDR3 DNA: TGCAGCGCCCTGGGTAGAGGGCCGGCGGATGAGCAGTTCTTC

V gene: TRBV27
clone size: few
D gene: TRBD1
J gene: TRBJ2-4
CDR3 protein: CASSSLAQGAILNIQYF
CDR3 DNA: TGTGCCAGCAGTTCACTAGCTCAGGGGGCCATCCTTAACATTCAGTACTTC

V gene: TRBV20-1
clone size: -
D gene: -
J gene: TRBJ2-1
CDR3 protein: CSALDGDNEQFF
CDR3 DNA: TGCAGTGCTCTCGACGGTGACAATGAGCAGTTCTTC

V gene: TRBV6-1
clone size: -
D gene: -
J gene: TRBJ1-1
CDR3 protein: CASNSLGVRTEAFF
CDR3 DNA: TGTGCCAGCAATTCGTTGGGGGTTCGCACTGAAGCTTTCTTT

V gene: TRBV29-1
clone size: few
D gene: -
J gene: TRBJ1-2
CDR3 protein: CSVEGATSRGYTF
CDR3 DNA: TGCAGCGTTGAAGGTGCCACGTCGAGGGGCTACACCTTC

V gene: TRBV12-3/TRBV12-4
clone size: -
D gene: -
J gene: TRBJ2-1
CDR3 protein: CASSPGSGPYNEQFF
CDR3 DNA: TGTGCCAGCAGTCCTGGCTCAGGGCCATACAATGAGCAGTTCTTC

V gene: TRBV9
clone size: few
D gene: -
J gene: TRBJ1-2
CDR3 protein: CASSVTGYGYTF
CDR3 DNA: TGTGCCAGCAGCGTTACAGGATATGGCTACACCTTC

V gene: TRBV6-6
clone size: -
D gene: -
J gene: TRBJ2-1
CDR3 protein: CANAGTYTEQFF
CDR3 DNA: TGTGCCAACGCGGGTACCTACACTGAGCAGTTCTTC

V gene: TRBV12-5
clone size: -
D gene: TRBD1
J gene: TRBJ1-5
CDR3 protein: CASGLGQGDGSNQPQHF
CDR3 DNA: TGTGCTAGTGGTTTGGGACAGGGGGACGGTAGCAATCAGCCCCAGCATTTT

V gene: TRBV9
clone size: few
D gene: -
J gene: TRBJ2-5
CDR3 protein: CASSVGGIEETQYF
CDR3 DNA: TGTGCCAGCAGCGTAGGGGGTATCGAGGAGACCCAGTACTTC

V gene: TRBV5-1
clone size: -
D gene: TRBD2
J gene: TRBJ2-7
CDR3 protein: CASSRTVAGGGEQYF
CDR3 DNA: TGCGCCAGCAGTCGGACAGTAGCGGGAGGAGGTGAGCAGTACTTC

V gene: TRBV6-5
clone size: few
D gene: -
J gene: TRBJ2-3
CDR3 protein: CASSYSTGSTDTQYF
CDR3 DNA: TGTGCCAGCAGTTACTCGACTGGGAGCACAGATACGCAGTATTTT

V gene: TRBV7-6
clone size: -
D gene: -
J gene: TRBJ2-5
CDR3 protein: CASSAGGPINQETQYF
CDR3 DNA: TGTGCCAGCAGCGCTGGTGGACCAATAAACCAAGAGACCCAGTACTTC

V gene: TRBV15
clone size: -
D gene: -
J gene: TRBJ2-4
CDR3 protein: CATSKEGGALGKNIQYF
CDR3 DNA: TGTGCCACCAGTAAAGAAGGTGGAGCTTTGGGCAAAAACATTCAGTACTTC

V gene: TRBV4-3
clone size: -
D gene: TRBD2
J gene: TRBJ2-3
CDR3 protein: CASSLLPGGLAGYTDTQYF
CDR3 DNA: TGCGCCAGCAGCCTCCTACCGGGGGGACTAGCGGGATACACAGATACGCAGTATTTT

V gene: TRBV20-1
clone size: -
D gene: TRBD1
J gene: TRBJ2-1
CDR3 protein: CSASQTGGAVNEQFF
CDR3 DNA: TGCAGTGCTAGTCAGACAGGGGGCGCGGTCAATGAGCAGTTCTTC

V gene: TRBV7-9
clone size: -
D gene: TRBD1
J gene: TRBJ2-7
CDR3 protein: CASSLDEGAQREQYF
CDR3 DNA: TGTGCCAGCAGCTTAGATGAGGGGGCGCAGCGCGAGCAGTACTTC

V gene: TRBV29-1
clone size: -
D gene: TRBD1
J gene: TRBJ2-1
CDR3 protein: CSVVPGTDEQFF
CDR3 DNA: TGCAGCGTTGTTCCCGGGACAGATGAGCAGTTCTTT

V gene: TRBV7-2
clone size: few
D gene: -
J gene: TRBJ2-5
CDR3 protein: CASSVDRYQRKQYF
CDR3 DNA: TGTGCCAGCAGCGTCGACCGCTACCAAAGGAAGCAGTACTTC

V gene: TRBV29-1
clone size: -
D gene: TRBD2
J gene: TRBJ2-7
CDR3 protein: CSVELGLEPYEQYF
CDR3 DNA: TGCAGCGTTGAACTGGGACTAGAACCCTACGAGCAGTACTTC

V gene: TRBV9
clone size: -
D gene: -
J gene: TRBJ2-3
CDR3 protein: CASSVGRADSTDTQYF
CDR3 DNA: TGTGCCAGCAGCGTAGGGAGGGCCGACTCCACAGATACGCAGTATTTT

V gene: TRBV7-2
clone size: once
D gene: TRBD1
J gene: TRBJ2-5
CDR3 protein: CASSYRDSIAQETQYF
CDR3 DNA: TGTGCCAGCAGCTACCGGGACAGTATTGCTCAAGAGACCCAGTACTTC

V gene: TRBV15
clone size: -
D gene: -
J gene: TRBJ2-7
CDR3 protein: CATSRDPRGYEQYF
CDR3 DNA: TGTGCCACCAGCAGAGATCCCAGGGGCTACGAGCAGTACTTC

V gene: TRBV7-6
clone size: -
D gene: -
J gene: TRBJ2-7
CDR3 protein: CASSLVPREHPYEQYF
CDR3 DNA: TGTGCCAGCAGCTTAGTTCCCCGCGAACACCCCTACGAGCAGTACTTC

V gene: TRBV24-1
clone size: few
D gene: TRBD2
J gene: TRBJ2-1
CDR3 protein: CATSVRLAGTHYNEQFF
CDR3 DNA: TGTGCCACCAGCGTCCGTTTAGCGGGAACCCATTACAATGAGCAGTTCTTC

V gene: TRBV5-6
clone size: -
D gene: -
J gene: TRBJ2-6
CDR3 protein: CASNLARTGANVLTF
CDR3 DNA: TGTGCCAGCAACCTTGCGAGGACCGGGGCCAACGTCCTGACTTTC

V gene: TRBV29-1
clone size: -
D gene: TRBD1
J gene: TRBJ2-5
CDR3 protein: CSVVGGRETQYF
CDR3 DNA: TGCAGCGTTGTAGGGGGCCGGGAGACCCAGTACTTC

V gene: TRBV25-1
clone size: -
D gene: -
J gene: TRBJ1-1
CDR3 protein: CASKPGQGGTEAFF
CDR3 DNA: TGTGCCAGCAAGCCCGGGCAGGGTGGGACTGAAGCTTTCTTT

V gene: TRBV12-3/TRBV12-4
clone size: few
D gene: -
J gene: TRBJ2-7
CDR3 protein: CASSFPSASTYEQYF
CDR3 DNA: TGTGCCAGCAGTTTCCCCTCAGCATCCACCTACGAGCAGTACTTC

V gene: TRBV6-5
clone size: few
D gene: -
J gene: TRBJ2-5
CDR3 protein: CASSYRGSETQYF
CDR3 DNA: TGTGCCAGCAGTTATCGTGGTTCCGAGACCCAGTACTTC

V gene: TRBV6-6
clone size: -
D gene: -
J gene: TRBJ2-1
CDR3 protein: CASKGPPGHEQFF
CDR3 DNA: TGTGCCAGCAAGGGCCCCCCCGGGCATGAGCAGTTCTTC

V gene: TRBV7-9
clone size: -
D gene: -
J gene: TRBJ1-1
CDR3 protein: CASIGGRDGNTEAFF
CDR3 DNA: TGTGCCAGCATCGGGGGGCGCGACGGGAACACTGAAGCTTTCTTT

V gene: TRBV20-1
clone size: few
D gene: TRBD1
J gene: TRBJ2-1
CDR3 protein: CSVQLDRGFLDEQFF
CDR3 DNA: TGCAGTGTTCAACTGGACAGGGGGTTTTTGGATGAGCAGTTCTTC

V gene: TRBV28
clone size: -
D gene: -
J gene: TRBJ2-7
CDR3 protein: CASSYKVGTAYEQYF
CDR3 DNA: TGTGCCAGCAGTTACAAAGTCGGCACAGCCTACGAGCAGTACTTC

V gene: TRBV11-2
clone size: -
D gene: TRBD1
J gene: TRBJ1-1
CDR3 protein: CASSLSGQGAVGTEAFF
CDR3 DNA: TGTGCCAGCAGCTTGTCGGGACAGGGGGCAGTTGGAACTGAAGCTTTCTTT

V gene: TRBV10-3
clone size: -
D gene: -
J gene: TRBJ2-3
CDR3 protein: CAISEGGGLDTQYF
CDR3 DNA: TGTGCCATCAGTGAAGGGGGGGGCCTGGATACGCAGTATTTT

V gene: TRBV27
clone size: few
D gene: TRBD2
J gene: TRBJ2-1
CDR3 protein: CASSLGTSGGGNEQFF
CDR3 DNA: TGTGCCAGCAGTTTGGGGACTAGCGGGGGGGGTAATGAGCAGTTCTTC

V gene: TRBV29-1
clone size: few
D gene: TRBD2
J gene: TRBJ2-7
CDR3 protein: CSVEGLAGEGEQYF
CDR3 DNA: TGCAGCGTTGAAGGACTAGCGGGAGAGGGCGAGCAGTACTTC

V gene: TRBV27
clone size: few
D gene: TRBD1
J gene: TRBJ2-7
CDR3 protein: CASSSAQGYYEQYF
CDR3 DNA: TGTGCCAGCAGCAGCGCACAGGGGTACTACGAGCAGTACTTC

V gene: TRBV11-1
clone size: -
D gene: -
J gene: TRBJ2-5
CDR3 protein: CASSAGFAEQYF
CDR3 DNA: TGTGCCAGCAGCGCAGGGTTTGCTGAGCAGTACTTC

V gene: TRBV6-6
clone size: -
D gene: -
J gene: TRBJ1-5
CDR3 protein: CASRIQGYQPQHF
CDR3 DNA: TGTGCCAGCAGGATTCAGGGTTATCAGCCCCAGCATTTT

V gene: TRBV15
clone size: few
D gene: -
J gene: TRBJ2-7
CDR3 protein: CATSREDAEQYF
CDR3 DNA: TGTGCCACCAGCAGAGAAGACGCCGAGCAGTACTTC

V gene: TRBV5-5
clone size: -
D gene: -
J gene: TRBJ2-1
CDR3 protein: CASSEGVIEQFF
CDR3 DNA: TGTGCCAGCAGCGAGGGAGTAATTGAGCAGTTCTTC

V gene: TRBV11-1
clone size: -
D gene: -
J gene: TRBJ2-7
CDR3 protein: CASSPLLVGEQYF
CDR3 DNA: TGTGCCAGCAGCCCTCTATTGGTTGGCGAGCAGTACTTC

V gene: TRBV29-1
clone size: few
D gene: TRBD1
J gene: TRBJ2-7
CDR3 protein: CSVDATGEAYEQYF
CDR3 DNA: TGCAGCGTCGACGCGACAGGGGAAGCGTACGAGCAGTACTTC

V gene: TRBV5-1
clone size: -
D gene: TRBD1
J gene: TRBJ1-1
CDR3 protein: CASSATPTGESTEAFF
CDR3 DNA: TGCGCCAGCAGCGCGACGCCGACAGGGGAGTCCACTGAAGCTTTCTTT

V gene: TRBV6-1
clone size: -
D gene: -
J gene: TRBJ2-5
CDR3 protein: CASRGGAGDRSQYF
CDR3 DNA: TGTGCCAGCCGCGGCGGCGCCGGAGACAGGAGCCAGTACTTC

V gene: TRBV18
clone size: few
D gene: -
J gene: TRBJ1-1
CDR3 protein: CASSPTEQNTEAFF
CDR3 DNA: TGTGCCAGCTCCCCGACAGAACAGAACACTGAAGCTTTCTTT

V gene: TRBV7-9
clone size: once
D gene: TRBD2
J gene: TRBJ2-1
CDR3 protein: CASSSNGTRGCEQFF
CDR3 DNA: TGTGCCAGCAGCTCGAACGGGACTAGGGGGTGTGAGCAGTTCTTC